These T cell receptor beta chains were read from a single sample in a study of cytomegalovirus exposure and HLA in healthy donors. Sequencing was performed with immunoSEQ multiplex PCR; in TCRdb, only in-frame clones are kept and a portion is missing. The sample includes about 120,000 clones, 60% to 80% of them seen just once. The sample comprised PBMCs. These receptors were taken from a man over 45 in good health and CMV-seropositive. CDR3s leave out the opening cysteine and the closing phenylalanine or tryptophan. Each record gives: D gene, V gene, CDR3 protein. A D gene is named only where the DNA matches it firmly.

d_call: .; v_call: TRBV19; cdr3_aa: ASSRLVGLRL
d_call: .; v_call: TRBV5-1; cdr3_aa: ASSPRTSDATDTQY
d_call: TRBD1; v_call: TRBV19; cdr3_aa: ASSRGTGEDEQF
d_call: TRBD2; v_call: TRBV11-2; cdr3_aa: ASSFPRSGSPYEQY
d_call: TRBD2; v_call: TRBV10-1; cdr3_aa: ASSHGLAANNEQF
d_call: .; v_call: TRBV18; cdr3_aa: ASSATVNSGANVLT
d_call: TRBD2; v_call: TRBV2; cdr3_aa: ASTPMVAGVGVDQY
d_call: .; v_call: TRBV11-2; cdr3_aa: ASSSELGVGGTEAF
d_call: TRBD2; v_call: TRBV6-1; cdr3_aa: ASSLAGRSTDTQY
d_call: .; v_call: TRBV2; cdr3_aa: ASSEISGSYEQY
d_call: .; v_call: TRBV19; cdr3_aa: ASSIDGSILNEQF
d_call: .; v_call: TRBV9; cdr3_aa: ASSVGSPGAGELF
d_call: .; v_call: TRBV6-6; cdr3_aa: ASSYEGVGNQPQH
d_call: TRBD1; v_call: TRBV11-2; cdr3_aa: VSSFEAFGTGSYEQY
d_call: .; v_call: TRBV6-1; cdr3_aa: ASSKNSASTDTQY
d_call: TRBD1; v_call: TRBV14; cdr3_aa: ASSQDVRTGERY
d_call: TRBD2; v_call: TRBV12-5; cdr3_aa: ASGYGGAITDTQY
d_call: TRBD1; v_call: TRBV5-1; cdr3_aa: ASSLMGTGTANTEAF
d_call: .; v_call: TRBV9; cdr3_aa: ASSPQGGDQETQY
d_call: .; v_call: TRBV6-5; cdr3_aa: ASNLGQGGTDTQY
d_call: .; v_call: TRBV6-5; cdr3_aa: ASRPPGTPNSPLH
d_call: .; v_call: TRBV6-5; cdr3_aa: ASSYWRGLRTGELF
d_call: TRBD1; v_call: TRBV25-1; cdr3_aa: ASSELGTGYTEAF
d_call: TRBD2; v_call: TRBV28; cdr3_aa: ATWTSASYEQY
d_call: .; v_call: TRBV6-1; cdr3_aa: ASSESTGNYGYT
d_call: .; v_call: TRBV14; cdr3_aa: ASSQDPSSSTDTQY
d_call: TRBD1; v_call: TRBV7-2; cdr3_aa: ASSSVPGQGVNGYT
d_call: .; v_call: TRBV5-1; cdr3_aa: ASSLGTTSYEQY
d_call: .; v_call: TRBV21-1; cdr3_aa: ASSTGEKETQY
d_call: .; v_call: TRBV9; cdr3_aa: ASSAAGYGEKLF
d_call: .; v_call: TRBV2; cdr3_aa: ASSDGGPLNNEQF
d_call: TRBD1; v_call: TRBV7-9; cdr3_aa: ASSLAQGAKYEQY
d_call: .; v_call: TRBV25-1; cdr3_aa: ASSDKDVPGDEQY
d_call: .; v_call: TRBV19; cdr3_aa: ASSIGRGETYEQY
d_call: .; v_call: TRBV11-2; cdr3_aa: ASSREGGFTEAF
d_call: .; v_call: TRBV21-1; cdr3_aa: ASSKNRCGQASYEQY
d_call: .; v_call: TRBV28; cdr3_aa: ASSPRTDAF
d_call: TRBD1; v_call: TRBV6-5; cdr3_aa: ASRGGQHQETQY
d_call: .; v_call: TRBV19; cdr3_aa: ASSIEWQDPFNYGYT
d_call: .; v_call: TRBV4-1; cdr3_aa: ASSPEMAATGFYNEQF
d_call: .; v_call: TRBV5-6; cdr3_aa: ASSLVYSSYNEQF
d_call: .; v_call: TRBV6-5; cdr3_aa: ASSYSSRHVVSEQY
d_call: .; v_call: TRBV4-3; cdr3_aa: ASSMIGGAEAF
d_call: TRBD1; v_call: TRBV5-5; cdr3_aa: ASSLARQGIRSDT
d_call: TRBD1; v_call: TRBV4-1; cdr3_aa: ASSPSGGQPYEQY
d_call: .; v_call: TRBV9; cdr3_aa: ASSVGGEDEQY
d_call: TRBD1; v_call: TRBV28; cdr3_aa: ASSLPQDRVLGETQY
d_call: .; v_call: TRBV4-2; cdr3_aa: ASSQEQAYT
d_call: .; v_call: TRBV7-2; cdr3_aa: ASSYSGTLREETQY
d_call: .; v_call: TRBV7-9; cdr3_aa: ASSLGDTATYEQY
d_call: .; v_call: TRBV4-2; cdr3_aa: ASSQVSGDSPLH
d_call: .; v_call: TRBV19; cdr3_aa: ASSIREGVAEAF
d_call: TRBD2; v_call: TRBV11-2; cdr3_aa: ASSLLGLAGVTGGNEQF